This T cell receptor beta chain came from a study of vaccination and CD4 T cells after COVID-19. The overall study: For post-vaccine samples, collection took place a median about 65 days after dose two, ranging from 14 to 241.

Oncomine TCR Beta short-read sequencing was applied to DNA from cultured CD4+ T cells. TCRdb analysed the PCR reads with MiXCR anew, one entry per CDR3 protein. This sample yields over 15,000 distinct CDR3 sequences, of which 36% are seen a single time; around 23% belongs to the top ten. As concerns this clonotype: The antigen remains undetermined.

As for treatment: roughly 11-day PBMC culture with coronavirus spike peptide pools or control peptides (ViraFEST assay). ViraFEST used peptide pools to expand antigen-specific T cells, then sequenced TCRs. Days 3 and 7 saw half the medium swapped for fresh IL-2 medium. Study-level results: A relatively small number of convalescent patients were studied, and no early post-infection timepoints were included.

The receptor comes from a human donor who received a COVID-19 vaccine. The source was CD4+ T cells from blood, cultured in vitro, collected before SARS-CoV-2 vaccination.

The CDR3 here is CASSYGGIKLNTEAFF. The DNA of the CDR3 is TGTGCCAGCAGTTATGGGGGGATCAAGTTGAACACTGAAGCTTTCTTT. J is TRBJ1-1 and V is TRBV6-5; D may be TRBD1 (5 bases). The CDR3 sequence is 16 residues long. The V gene's germline CDR1 is MNHEY and CDR2 SVGAGI. Trimming removed 3 bases at V and 0 bases at J, with 14 bases between.